A selection of T cell receptor beta chains follows, all from one sample in a study of Ad26.COV2.S vaccination and SARS-CoV-2 variants. TCRdb's copy holds only in-frame clones and misses some; the assay was immunoSEQ multiplex PCR. The sample lists 430,000 or so clones; 80% to 95% were seen once. The material sequenced was peripheral blood, taken in a trial of Ad26.COV2.S vaccine versus placebo. The receptors were sampled from a person between 18 and 65 years old who received the Ad26.COV2.S COVID-19 vaccine or a placebo. Both conserved end residues are part of each CDR3. D genes are given only for firm matches. Part of the rows lack a size; the others show once, few, many or a class for expanded clones.

J: TRBJ2-7
D: -
size: -
V: TRBV9
CDR3: CASSVVEVWDEQYF
DNA: TGTGCCAGCAGCGTAGTTGAGGTCTGGGACGAGCAGTACTTC

J: TRBJ2-1
D: -
size: few
V: TRBV5-1
CDR3: CASSLASTGFDNEQFF
DNA: TGCGCCAGCAGCTTGGCCAGTACAGGGTTCGACAATGAGCAGTTCTTC

J: TRBJ2-1
D: -
size: -
V: TRBV9
CDR3: CASSARYPLSSYNEQFF
DNA: TGTGCCAGCAGCGCCCGCTACCCGTTGAGCTCCTACAATGAGCAGTTCTTC

J: TRBJ1-3
D: TRBD1
size: -
V: TRBV14
CDR3: CASSYTGDSGNTIYF
DNA: TGTGCCAGCAGCTATACAGGGGACTCTGGAAACACCATATATTTT

J: TRBJ1-2
D: -
size: -
V: TRBV9
CDR3: CASSNRQRFGYTF
DNA: TGTGCCAGCAGCAATCGACAACGGTTCGGCTACACCTTC

J: TRBJ1-5
D: -
size: -
V: TRBV7-9
CDR3: CASSLGSFIQPQHF
DNA: TGTGCCAGCAGCTTAGGGAGCTTCATACAGCCCCAGCATTTT

J: TRBJ2-5
D: -
size: once
V: TRBV18
CDR3: CASSPEGTYRETQYF
DNA: TGTGCCAGCTCACCAGAAGGAACTTACAGAGAGACCCAGTACTTC

J: TRBJ2-5
D: -
size: -
V: TRBV7-2
CDR3: CASSLMGSAETQYF
DNA: TGTGCCAGCAGCTTAATGGGCTCTGCGGAGACCCAGTACTTC

J: TRBJ2-7
D: TRBD1
size: -
V: TRBV30
CDR3: CAWKAQGQRYEQYF
DNA: TGTGCCTGGAAAGCACAGGGGCAGCGCTACGAGCAGTACTTC

J: TRBJ2-7
D: -
size: -
V: TRBV12-3/TRBV12-4
CDR3: CASSRDVRREQYF
DNA: TGTGCCAGCAGCAGAGATGTAAGGCGCGAGCAGTACTTC

J: TRBJ1-5
D: -
size: few
V: TRBV2
CDR3: CASSEALGSQPQHF
DNA: TGTGCCAGCAGTGAAGCACTGGGTTCTCAGCCCCAGCATTTT

J: TRBJ2-1
D: TRBD2
size: -
V: TRBV7-9
CDR3: CASSWTSGSGNEQFF
DNA: TGTGCCAGCAGCTGGACTAGCGGGAGTGGAAATGAGCAGTTCTTC

J: TRBJ2-5
D: TRBD1
size: -
V: TRBV25-1
CDR3: CASSEFNRGLETQYF
DNA: TGTGCCAGCAGTGAATTTAACAGGGGGTTGGAGACCCAGTACTTC

J: TRBJ2-2
D: TRBD2
size: once
V: TRBV19
CDR3: CASSIVLAGTGELFF
DNA: TGTGCCAGTAGTATAGTCCTAGCGGGGACCGGGGAGCTGTTTTTT

J: TRBJ2-2
D: -
size: -
V: TRBV5-4
CDR3: CASRNANTGELFF
DNA: TGTGCCAGCAGAAATGCGAACACCGGGGAGCTGTTTTTT

J: TRBJ2-7
D: -
size: -
V: TRBV5-6
CDR3: CASSLGSRSSYEQYF
DNA: TGTGCCAGCAGCTTGGGGAGCAGGAGCTCCTACGAGCAGTACTTC

J: TRBJ2-5
D: -
size: once
V: TRBV6-5
CDR3: CASSSYRARETQYF
DNA: TGTGCCAGCAGCTCGTACAGGGCCCGGGAGACCCAGTACTTC

J: TRBJ2-5
D: TRBD2
size: -
V: TRBV10-3
CDR3: CAISESRLAAQETQYF
DNA: TGTGCCATCAGTGAGTCTCGGCTAGCGGCACAAGAGACCCAGTACTTC

J: TRBJ2-1
D: -
size: -
V: TRBV11-2
CDR3: CASSLLTRPNEQFF
DNA: TGTGCCAGCAGCCTACTGACTCGCCCGAATGAGCAGTTCTTC

J: TRBJ2-1
D: TRBD2
size: -
V: TRBV29-1
CDR3: CSVEGWTSGDNEQFF
DNA: TGCAGCGTTGAAGGTTGGACTAGCGGAGACAATGAGCAGTTCTTC

J: TRBJ2-2
D: TRBD1
size: -
V: TRBV18
CDR3: CASSPRPGTGKNTGELFF
DNA: TGTGCCAGCTCACCACGACCCGGGACAGGGAAAAACACCGGGGAGCTGTTTTTT

J: TRBJ2-7
D: -
size: -
V: TRBV11-1
CDR3: CASSSGTDFSEQYF
DNA: TGTGCCAGCAGCTCCGGGACGGATTTCTCCGAGCAGTACTTC

J: TRBJ2-7
D: -
size: once
V: TRBV10-3
CDR3: CASSQGGYEQYF
DNA: TGTGCCAGCTCACAGGGAGGCTACGAGCAGTACTTC